Sequencing of this T cell receptor beta chain was carried out in a study of T cell changes during pregnancy in multiple sclerosis. The V gene's germline CDR1 is SGHTA and CDR2 FQGNSA. Deletions cut 5 bases from V and 4 bases from J, with 12 bases between. The length of the CDR3 is 13 residues. Sequencing used immunoSEQ multiplex PCR; TCRdb keeps in-frame clones, though not all of them. The sample lists some 36,000 clones; about nine tenths were seen once. The clonotype comes from a female donor in good health, enrolled as a control in a pregnancy study. The sequencing used peripheral blood, collected in the second trimester of pregnancy. The chain is built from TRBV7-2 and TRBJ2-7, with D perhaps matching TRBD1 (5 bases). This chain's CDR3 is CASSPRTPYEQYF. The CDR3 DNA follows: TGTGCCAGCAGCCCCCGGACACCGTACGAGCAGTACTTC. Filled out from reference TRBV7-2 and TRBJ2-7, the complete variable domain reads GAGVSQSPSNKVTEKGKDVELRCDPISGHTALYWYRQSLGQGLEFLIYFQGNSAPDKSGLPSDRFSAERTGGSVSTLTIQRTQQEDSAVYLCASSPRTPYEQYFGPGTRLTVT.